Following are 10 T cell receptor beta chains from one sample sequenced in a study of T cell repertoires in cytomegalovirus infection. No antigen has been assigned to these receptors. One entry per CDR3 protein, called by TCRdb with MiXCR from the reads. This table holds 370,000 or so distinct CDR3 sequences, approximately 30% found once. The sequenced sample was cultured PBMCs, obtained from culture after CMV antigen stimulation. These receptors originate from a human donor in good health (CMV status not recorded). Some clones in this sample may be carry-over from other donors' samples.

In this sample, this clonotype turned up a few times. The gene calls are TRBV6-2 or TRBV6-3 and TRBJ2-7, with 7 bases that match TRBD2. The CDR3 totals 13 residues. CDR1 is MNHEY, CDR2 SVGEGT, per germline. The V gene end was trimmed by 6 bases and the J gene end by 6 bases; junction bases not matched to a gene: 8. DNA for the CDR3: TGTGCCAGCAGCCGGGACTACCCACTCGAGCAGTACGTC. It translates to CASSRDYPLEQYV.

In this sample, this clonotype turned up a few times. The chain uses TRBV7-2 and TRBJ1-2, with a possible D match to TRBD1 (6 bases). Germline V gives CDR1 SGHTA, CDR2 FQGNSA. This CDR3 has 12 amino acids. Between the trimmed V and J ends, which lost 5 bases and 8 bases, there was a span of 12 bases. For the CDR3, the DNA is TGTGCCAGCAGCATACAGGGCGGAGGCTACACCTTC. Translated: CASSIQGGGYTF.

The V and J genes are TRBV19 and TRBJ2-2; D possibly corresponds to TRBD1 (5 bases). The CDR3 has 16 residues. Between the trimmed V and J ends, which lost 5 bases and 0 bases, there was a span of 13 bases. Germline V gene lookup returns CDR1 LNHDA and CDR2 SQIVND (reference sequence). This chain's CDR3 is CASSSQDTANTGELFF. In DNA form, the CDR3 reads TGTGCCAGTAGTTCCCAGGACACAGCGAACACCGGGGAGCTGTTTTTT.

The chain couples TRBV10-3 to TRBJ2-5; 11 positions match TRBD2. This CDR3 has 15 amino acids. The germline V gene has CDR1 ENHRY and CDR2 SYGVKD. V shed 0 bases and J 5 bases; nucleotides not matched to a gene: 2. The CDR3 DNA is TGTGCCATCAGTGAGTCAACTAGCGGGAGTGAGACCCAGTACTTC. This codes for CAISESTSGSETQYF.

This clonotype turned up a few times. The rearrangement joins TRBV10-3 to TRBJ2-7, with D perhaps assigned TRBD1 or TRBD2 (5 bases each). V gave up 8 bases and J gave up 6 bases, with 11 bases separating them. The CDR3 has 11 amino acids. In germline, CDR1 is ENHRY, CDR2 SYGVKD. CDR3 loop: CAIGDGAEQYF. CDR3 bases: TGTGCCATCGGGGACGGGGCCGAGCAGTACTTC.

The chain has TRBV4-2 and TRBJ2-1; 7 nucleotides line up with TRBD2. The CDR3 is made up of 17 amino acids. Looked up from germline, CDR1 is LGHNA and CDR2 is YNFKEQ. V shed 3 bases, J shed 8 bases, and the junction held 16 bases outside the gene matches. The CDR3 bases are TGTGCCAGCAGCCAGAAAGCGGGAACTGGTCTGAACCATGAGCAGTTCTTC. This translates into CASSQKAGTGLNHEQFF.

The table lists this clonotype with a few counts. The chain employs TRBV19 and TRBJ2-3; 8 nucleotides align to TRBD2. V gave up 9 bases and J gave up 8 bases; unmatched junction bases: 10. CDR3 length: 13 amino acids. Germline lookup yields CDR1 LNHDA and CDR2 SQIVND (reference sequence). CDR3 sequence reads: CASRREGRVTQYF. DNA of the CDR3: TGTGCCAGCAGACGGGAGGGCCGTGTTACGCAGTATTTT.

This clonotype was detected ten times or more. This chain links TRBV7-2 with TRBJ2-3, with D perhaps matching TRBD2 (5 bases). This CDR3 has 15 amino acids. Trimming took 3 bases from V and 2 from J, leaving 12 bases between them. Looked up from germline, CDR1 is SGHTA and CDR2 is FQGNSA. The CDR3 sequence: CASSFAGGFTDTQYF. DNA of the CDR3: TGTGCCAGCAGCTTCGCTGGCGGGTTCACAGATACGCAGTATTTT.

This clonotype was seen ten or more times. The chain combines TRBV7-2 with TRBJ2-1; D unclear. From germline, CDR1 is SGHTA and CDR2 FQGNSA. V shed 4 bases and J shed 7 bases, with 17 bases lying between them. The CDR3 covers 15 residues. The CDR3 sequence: CASSSTHAATNEQFF. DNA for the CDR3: TGTGCCAGCAGCTCTACTCATGCAGCCACGAATGAGCAGTTCTTC. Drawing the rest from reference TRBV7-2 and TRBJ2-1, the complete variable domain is GAGVSQSPSNKVTEKGKDVELRCDPISGHTALYWYRQSLGQGLEFLIYFQGNSAPDKSGLPSDRFSAERTGGSVSTLTIQRTQQEDSAVYLCASSSTHAATNEQFFGPGTRLTVL.

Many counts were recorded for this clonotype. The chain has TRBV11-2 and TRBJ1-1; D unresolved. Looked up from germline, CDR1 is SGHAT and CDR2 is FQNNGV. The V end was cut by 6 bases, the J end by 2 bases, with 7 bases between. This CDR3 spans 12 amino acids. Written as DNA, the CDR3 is TGTGCCAGCAGGTTCAGTAACACTGAAGCTTTCTTT. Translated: CASRFSNTEAFF.